In its sample, the clone carrying this T cell receptor (beta chain) was seen many times. Its antigen remains unknown. These data are taken from a study of T cells in Graves' hyperthyroidism and ophthalmopathy. Study at large: Initial diagnosis, before any treatment, was when peripheral blood was collected.

This CDR3 has 15 residues. Trimming cost V 5 bases and J 4 bases; bases outside gene matches: 10. Germline V CDR1 and CDR2: SEHNR, FQNEAQ (reference sequence). Notes on the study in general: Separating ophthalmopathy from stable hyperthyroidism was achieved by a 13 V-J model.

It was RNA transcripts that yielded the amplified TCR beta CDR3 regions. First-round RT-PCR of the TCR CDR3 relied on the HTBI primer set. TCRdb reprocessed the multiplex PCR reads with MiXCR, giving one entry per CDR3 protein. The sample has under 350,000 distinct CDR3 sequences, around 15% seen once. This sequence was found in a woman aged 55 to 70 with Graves' ophthalmopathy. Sequencing was done on a sample of blood. This sequence joins TRBV7-9 and TRBJ1-1, with 7 positions matching TRBD1. The CDR3 protein is CASSPQGGAGTEAFF. In DNA form, the CDR3 reads TGTGCCAGCAGCCCCCAAGGGGGCGCCGGCACTGAAGCTTTCTTT.